The 10 T cell receptor delta chains presented below share a single source sample, sequenced in a study of gamma-delta chains in newborns, infants, children. TCRdb processed the reads again with the CATT caller. The table includes over 2,000 delta-chain clones, about 6.7% detected once. Sample: blood. Receptors were obtained from a child who was a newborn, infant or young child, either healthy, febrile or measles-vaccinated (not recorded which).

This clone has just a few counts. TCRdb assigns this DNA the protein of a much larger clone, which departs from its translation at residue 15; this likely reflects a read error, and the protein shown comes from translating the DNA. The V gene is TRDV2, the J gene TRDJ3; 9 nucleotides agree with TRDD3. With 2 bases clipped from V and 20 bases from J, the junction kept 24 bases outside the gene matches. This CDR3 has 18 residues. Germline loops: CDR1 GEAIGNYY, CDR2 EKD. The CDR3 DNA reads TGTGCCTGTGACAAAGTACTGGGGGACTCCTGGGACACCCGAAAGGTGTTTTTC. Protein product: CACDKVLGDSWDTRKVFF.

This clone was seen more than once but under ten times. A single base is all that separates this from a far larger clone, so a read error is likely. Distinct nucleotide sequences in the sample also encode this CDR3. V usage is TRDV2 and J usage is TRDJ3; 10 nucleotides align to TRDD3. Per the germline V gene, CDR1 is GEAIGNYY and CDR2 is EKD. The CDR3 is made up of 20 amino acids. CDR3 loop: CACDTVTGGSSSWDTRQMFF. The DNA of the CDR3 is TGTGCCTGTGACACCGTTACTGGGGGATCGAGCTCCTGGGACACCCGGCAGATGTTTTTC.

A note on this clone: The TCRdb protein comes from a much larger clone and disagrees with this DNA's translation at residue 15, likely due to a read error; the protein given here is derived from the DNA. This same CDR3 is encoded by further DNA sequences in the sample. This rearrangement joins TRDV2 to TRDJ3; TRDD3 might be the D (5 bases). CDR1 and CDR2 from the germline V gene are GEAIGNYY and EKD. This CDR3 has 18 residues. For the CDR3, the DNA is TGTGCCTGTGACACCGGGGGTTACAGCTCCTGGGACACCCGAAAGATGTTTTTC. It translates to CACDTGGYSSWDTRKMFF.

This clone was observed a few times. This rearrangement joins TRDV2 to TRDJ1; TRDD3 matches at 7 bases. The CDR3 loop spans 16 amino acids. Trimming took 0 bases from V and 3 from J; bases not matched to a gene: 9. Germline lookup yields CDR1 GEAIGNYY and CDR2 EKD. The CDR3 reads CACDTGGIREADKLIF. CDR3 bases: TGTGCCTGTGACACCGGGGGGATTCGGGAGGCCGATAAACTCATCTTT.

This clone has a handful of counts. TCRdb's listed protein matches a much larger clone and diverges from this DNA's translation at residue 9, likely through a read error; the protein shown comes from the DNA. The chain carries TRDV2 and TRDJ2, with TRDD3 matching over 8 bases. This CDR3 spans 16 amino acids. V lost 5 bases and J lost 2; bases outside the gene matches: 9. Germline V gives CDR1 GEAIGNYY, CDR2 EKD. For the CDR3, the DNA is TGTGCCTGTGTCATATACTGGGGGGTATTGACAGCACAACTCTTCTTT. Protein sequence: CACVIYWGVLTAQLFF.

Points on this clone: A read error may be the cause here, since a much bigger clone is one base away. The sample contains more than one DNA sequence encoding this CDR3. This chain links TRDV2 with TRDJ3; 7 bases align to TRDD3. This CDR3 has 21 amino acids. The germline V gene encodes CDR1 GEAIGNYY and CDR2 EKD. CDR3 nucleotides: TGCGCCTGTGACACCGTTTACTCTGGGGGCCCCAGCTCCTGGGACACCCGACAGATGTTTTTC. Translating it yields CACDTVYSGGPSSWDTRQMFF.

This clone was counted a few times. Translating this DNA gives a protein that differs at residue 3 from the TCRdb one, which belongs to a much larger clone; a read error is likely, and the protein shown is this translation. Written as DNA, the CDR3 is TGTGCCCGTGACAAAGTACTGGGGGATACCTGGGACACCCGACAGATGTTTTTC. It translates to CARDKVLGDTWDTRQMFF. The V gene is TRDV2, the J gene TRDJ3; the match to TRDD3 covers 11 bases. The CDR3 extends over 18 amino acids. Germline loops: CDR1 GEAIGNYY, CDR2 EKD.

This clone showed up just a few times. This likely stems from a read error, as it lies one base from a far larger clone. This sample also contains other DNA sequences that code for the same CDR3. The chain joins TRDV2 to TRDJ3; the D gene is possibly TRDD3 (6 bases). This CDR3 contains 20 residues. Germline CDR1 and CDR2: GEAIGNYY and EKD. The CDR3 DNA follows: TGTGCCTGTGACACCGTTTCGGGGATGGGGCCCTCCTGGGACACCCGACAGATGTTCTTC. It translates to CACDTVSGMGPSWDTRQMFF.

With regard to this clone: TCRdb shows a much larger clone's protein in place of this DNA's translation, and the two differ at residue 12, likely through a read error; the protein shown is translated from the DNA. At the DNA level, this CDR3 is encoded by other sequences in the same sample as well. The chain has TRDV2 and TRDJ3; maybe TRDD3 (5 bases). The CDR3 consists of 19 residues. V was cut by 3 bases and J by 5 bases, with 22 bases left in between. Germline values: CDR1 GEAIGNYY, CDR2 EKD. CDR3 loop: CACDAITGSKARDTRQMFF. The CDR3 nucleotides read TGTGCCTGTGACGCGATTACTGGATCAAAAGCCAGGGACACCCGACAGATGTTTTTC.

As concerns this clone: TCRdb's entry gives the protein of a much larger clone, which mismatches this DNA's translation at residue 10, likely from a read error; the protein reported here is translated from the DNA. This chain connects TRDV2 to TRDJ3, with 10 bases lining up with TRDD3. Unmatched junction bases numbered 10, after V lost 3 bases and J lost 0 bases. CDR3 length: 20 amino acids. Per the germline V gene, CDR1 is GEAIGNYY and CDR2 is EKD. In DNA, the CDR3 is TGTGCCTGTGACTCCCTACTGGGGGATGCGAGCTCCTGGGACACCCGACAGATGTTTTTC. Translation: CACDSLLGDASSWDTRQMFF.